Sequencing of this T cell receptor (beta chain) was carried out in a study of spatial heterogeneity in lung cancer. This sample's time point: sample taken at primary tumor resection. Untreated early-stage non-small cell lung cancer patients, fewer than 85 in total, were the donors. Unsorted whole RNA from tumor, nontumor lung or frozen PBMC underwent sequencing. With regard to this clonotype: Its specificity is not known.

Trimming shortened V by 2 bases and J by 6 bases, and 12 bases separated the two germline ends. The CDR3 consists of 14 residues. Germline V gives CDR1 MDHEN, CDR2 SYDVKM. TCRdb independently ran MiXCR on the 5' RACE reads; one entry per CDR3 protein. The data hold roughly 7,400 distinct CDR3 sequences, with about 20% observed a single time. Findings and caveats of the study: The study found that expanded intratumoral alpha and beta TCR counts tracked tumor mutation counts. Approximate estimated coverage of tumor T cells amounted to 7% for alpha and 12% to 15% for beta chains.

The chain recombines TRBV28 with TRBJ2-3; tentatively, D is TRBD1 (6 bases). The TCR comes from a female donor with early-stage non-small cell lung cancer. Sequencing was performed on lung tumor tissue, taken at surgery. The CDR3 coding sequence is TGTGCCAGCAGTTTAACAGGGTCCTCGGATACGCAGTATTTT. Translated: CASSLTGSSDTQYF.